This TCR beta chain was sequenced during a study of cytomegalovirus exposure and HLA in healthy donors. The PCR contained 60 Vbeta and 13 Jbeta primers. Sequenced by immunoSEQ multiplex PCR; TCRdb stores in-frame clones only, minus some. The repertoire holds under 200,000 clones, with about three quarters as singletons. Remarks on this clone: Its target is unknown.

Regarding the study as a whole: Judged likely to be a sequencing artifact was a cluster of highly shared sequence variants.

What was sequenced was PBMCs. The clonotype comes from a woman younger than 45 in good health and CMV-seronegative.

The CDR3 loop is CASSDRDRVLSEQYF. The DNA for the CDR3 is TGTGCCAGCTCCGACCGGGACAGGGTACTCTCCGAGCAGTACTTC. This chain connects TRBV28 to TRBJ2-5, with 9 bases that match TRBD1. With the DNA end fitting TRBJ2-7 better, the J assignment may be wrong. Per germline, CDR1 MDHEN and CDR2 SYDVKM. The CDR3 covers 15 residues.